A single sample gave rise to the 22 T cell receptor beta chains below, sequenced in a study of a mutant IDH1 vaccine in newly diagnosed glioma (TCRdb year 2021). Library preparation used the immunoSEQ multiplex PCR assay. The source is immuneACCESS, and TCRdb retained only in-frame sequences with V and J called. Part of the clones is not carried over; for the studies checked, unresolved V genes explain less than half of this, and the remainder is unexplained. The sample data list some 48,000 clones, and over 65% of these were observed just once. Of the sample, 12% falls within the top ten clones. Antigen specificity for these receptors is unknown. In the paper's terms, the time point label means: week 35, safety follow-up. Each vaccine dose was 300 ug of a 20-mer mutant IDH1 peptide in Montanide, given subcutaneously with topical imiquimod. The specimen comprised PBMCs, sampled from a glioma patient whose treatment included an IDH1 peptide vaccine. The receptor source for this set is a middle-aged man with glioma.

The chain is built from TRBV18 and TRBJ2-6, with 8 bases that match TRBD1. Germline V lookup: CDR1 KGHSH, CDR2 LQKENI. With 4 bases clipped from V and 2 bases from J, the junction kept 1 base outside the gene matches. This CDR3 spans 15 amino acids. The CDR3 protein is CASSQGQAGANVLTF. Written as DNA, the CDR3 is TGTGCCAGCTCACAGGGACAGGCTGGGGCCAACGTCCTGACTTTC.

The CDR3 DNA reads TGTGCCAGCAGTTACGGCACCGGCAATCAGCCCCAGCATTTT. This gives the protein CASSYGTGNQPQHF. The rearrangement uses TRBV6-6 and TRBJ1-5; D unresolved. Germline V CDR1 and CDR2: MNHNY, SVGAGI (reference sequence). The CDR3 has 14 residues. V was trimmed by 2 bases and J by 2 bases, leaving 7 bases between them.

J is TRBJ1-2 and V is TRBV6-1; no clear D gene. The CDR3 is made up of 13 amino acids. Germline CDR1 reads MNHNS; CDR2 reads SASEGT. The ends were cut back, 2 bases at V and 2 bases at J, with 6 bases in the middle. CDR3 in amino acids: CASSEFLNYGYTF. CDR3 bases: TGTGCCAGCAGTGAATTCCTAAACTATGGCTACACCTTC.

The V call is TRBV6-5, the J call TRBJ1-1; D gene unclear. The germline V gene has CDR1 MNHEY and CDR2 SVGAGI. V was clipped by 0 bases and J by 2 bases, with 10 bases between them. CDR3 length: 15 residues. The CDR3 DNA follows: TGTGCCAGCAGTTACTCGAGGGCCTCTAACACTGAAGCTTTCTTT. Amino acid sequence: CASSYSRASNTEAFF.

This clone turned up a few times. The chain links TRBV21-1 to TRBJ1-1; the D call in the table, TRBD1, was not verified against the DNA. TRBV21-1 is classified as a pseudogene. The CDR3 consists of 12 residues. CDR3 nucleotides: TGTGCCAGAGAGAACAGGTCCACTGAAGCTTTCTTT. Encoded protein: CARENRSTEAFF.

The J gene is TRBJ1-2, the V gene TRBV19, with D unresolved. Trimming stripped 5 bases from V and 0 bases from J, with 10 bases between. Germline CDR1 LNHDA, CDR2 SQIVND (reference sequence). The CDR3 is 14 amino acids. The DNA for the CDR3 is TGTGCCAGTAGTGCGAGTAGGGCTAACTATGGCTACACCTTC. Protein product: CASSASRANYGYTF.

The chain joins TRBV5-4 to TRBJ1-1; D uncertain. The CDR3 loop spans 15 amino acids. The V and J ends lost 0 bases and 1 base respectively, with 10 bases between them. In germline, CDR1 is SGHNT, CDR2 YYREEE (reference sequence). The CDR3 is CASSLGVIGNTEAFF. DNA for the CDR3: TGTGCCAGCAGCTTGGGGGTGATTGGGAACACTGAAGCTTTCTTT. Supplemented by reference TRBV5-4 and TRBJ1-1, the full variable domain reads ETGVTQSPTHLIKTRGQQVTLRCSSQSGHNTVSWYQQALGQGPQFIFQYYREEENGRGNFPPRFSGLQFPNYSSELNVNALELDDSALYLCASSLGVIGNTEAFFGQGTRLTVV.

The sample holds a few counts of this clone. The chain uses TRBV9 and TRBJ2-2; D perhaps matches TRBD1 (5 bases). This CDR3 is 15 amino acids long. Per germline, CDR1 SGDLS and CDR2 YYNGEE. The germline V and J ends were trimmed by 0 bases and 5 bases, with 11 bases remaining between them. The CDR3 loop reads CASSVARTPTGELFF. In nucleotides, the CDR3 is TGTGCCAGCAGCGTAGCCCGGACACCAACCGGGGAGCTGTTTTTT.

The V and J genes are TRBV6-6 and TRBJ2-2, with no clear D. V lost 0 bases and J lost 5, with 7 bases in between. Germline CDR1 reads MNHNY; CDR2 reads SVGAGI (reference sequence). The CDR3 contains 14 residues. Here the CDR3 reads CASSYSVWTGELFF. CDR3 DNA sequence: TGTGCCAGCAGTTACTCGGTGTGGACCGGGGAGCTGTTTTTT.

This sequence joins TRBV5-6 and TRBJ2-3; tentative D call: TRBD1 (5 bases). Germline CDR1 reads SGHDT; CDR2 reads YYEEEE. CDR3 length equals 12 residues. V lost 4 bases and J lost 5, with 8 bases in between. CDR3 protein: CASSQGRDTQYF. Here the CDR3 DNA reads TGTGCCAGCAGCCAGGGCAGAGATACGCAGTATTTT.

V gene TRBV11-3 combines with J gene TRBJ1-1; no clear D. Trimming shortened V by 1 base and J by 4 bases, and 10 bases separated the two germline ends. The CDR3 runs to 14 residues. CDR1 SGHNT and CDR2 YENEEA come from the germline V gene. Written as DNA, the CDR3 is TGTGCCAGCAGCTTAGTGCGGGTTGGCACTGAAGCTTTCTTT. It codes for CASSLVRVGTEAFF.

This clone was observed once. The rearrangement uses TRBV6-1 and TRBJ2-7; D uncertain. The V gene's germline CDR1 is MNHNS and CDR2 SASEGT. V gave up 1 base and J gave up 6 bases, with 16 bases separating them. The CDR3 has 15 amino acids. In DNA, the CDR3 is TGTGCCAGCAGTGAAGACCGCAGAGCTCCTCTCGAGCAGTACGTC. Residues: CASSEDRRAPLEQYV.

The chain employs TRBV6-1 and TRBJ1-5; maybe TRBD1 (6 bases). Germline V gene data show CDR1 as MNHNS and CDR2 as SASEGT. With 0 bases removed from V and 0 bases from J, the gap between germline ends came to 12 bases. The CDR3 length is 17 residues. The CDR3 reads CASSEARGGASNQPQHF. The DNA for the CDR3 is TGTGCCAGCAGTGAAGCGCGAGGGGGTGCTAGCAATCAGCCCCAGCATTTT.

The rearrangement uses TRBV14 and TRBJ2-2, with 12 bases matching TRBD2. V was clipped by 1 base and J by 5 bases; unmatched bases: 8. The CDR3 consists of 18 residues. Germline V CDR1 and CDR2: SGHDN, FVKESK. As DNA, the CDR3 is TGTGCCAGCAGCCAAGGCGGGGGACTAGCGGGTCGGACCGGGGAGCTGTTTTTT. This translates into CASSQGGGLAGRTGELFF.

V gene TRBV25-1 combines with J gene TRBJ1-6; maybe TRBD1 (5 bases). From germline, CDR1 is MGHDK and CDR2 SYGVNS. The CDR3 extends over 14 amino acids. V lost 7 bases and J lost 5, with 12 bases in between. The chain's CDR3 is CASTGGLDNSPLHF. CDR3 nucleotide sequence: TGTGCCAGCACCGGGGGTCTTGATAATTCACCCCTCCACTTT.

The V and J genes are TRBV7-9 and TRBJ1-1, with unresolved D. Germline V gene sequence: CDR1 SEHNR, CDR2 FQNEAQ (reference sequence). This CDR3 has 11 residues. V gave up 11 bases and J gave up 4 bases, with 11 bases separating them. The CDR3 nucleotides read TGTGCCTGGCAAGATGGCACTGAAGCTTTCTTT. Its translation is CAWQDGTEAFF.

This clone is a singleton in its sample. The rearrangement joins TRBV5-5 to TRBJ2-1, with 8 bases matching TRBD2. The CDR3 sequence is 15 residues long. CDR1 is SGHKS, CDR2 YYEKEE, per germline (reference sequence). With V trimmed by 2 bases and J by 8 bases, 9 bases remained unmatched. CDR3 protein: CASSLTLAGYDEQFF. In DNA form, the CDR3 reads TGTGCCAGCAGCTTAACGCTAGCGGGCTATGATGAGCAGTTCTTC.

This sequence joins TRBV14 and TRBJ1-2; no definite D call. The CDR3 is made up of 14 amino acids. V shed 0 bases and J shed 2 bases, with 7 bases lying between them. Germline CDR1 and CDR2: SGHDN and FVKESK. Here the CDR3 reads CASSQDLGNYGYTF. Written as DNA, the CDR3 is TGTGCCAGCAGCCAAGATCTAGGGAACTATGGCTACACCTTC.

The rearrangement uses TRBV9 and TRBJ2-7; D perhaps matches TRBD2 (5 bases). The CDR3 length is 12 residues. Trimming took off 0 bases at V and 6 bases at J, with 7 bases between the two ends. Germline loops: CDR1 SGDLS, CDR2 YYNGEE. In DNA, the CDR3 is TGTGCCAGCAGCGTAGCGGGGAGCGAGCAGTACGTC. Its translation is CASSVAGSEQYV.

V gene TRBV6-5 combines with J gene TRBJ1-1, with D maybe TRBD1 (5 bases). Germline V lookup: CDR1 MNHEY, CDR2 SVGAGI. The CDR3 loop spans 13 amino acids. V was shortened by 9 bases and J by 6 bases, with 17 bases between the two germline ends. The CDR3 DNA reads as TGTGCCAGTACATGGGGCGTAGGCTCTGAAGCTTTCTTT. It yields the protein CASTWGVGSEAFF.

V and J are TRBV6-1 and TRBJ1-5; no clear D. The CDR3 sequence is 15 residues long. Looked up from germline, CDR1 is MNHNS and CDR2 is SASEGT. Trimming took off 3 bases at V and 2 bases at J, with 11 bases between the two ends. CDR3: CASSDGPPGNQPQHF. The CDR3, as DNA: TGTGCCAGCAGTGACGGACCCCCGGGCAATCAGCCCCAGCATTTT.

V usage is TRBV6-5 and J usage is TRBJ1-2; weak D call: TRBD1 (6 bases). Between the trimmed V and J ends, which lost 2 bases and 5 bases, there was a span of 12 bases. Looked up from germline, CDR1 is MNHEY and CDR2 is SVGAGI. This CDR3 has 14 amino acids. The CDR3 coding sequence is TGTGCCAGCAGTTACCCGGGGGGCATATATGGCTACACCTTC. Translation gives CASSYPGGIYGYTF.